These T cell receptor beta chains were read from a single sample in a study of cytomegalovirus exposure and HLA in healthy donors. Method: immunoSEQ multiplex PCR; TCRdb's copy keeps in-frame clones and lacks some. The sample carries approximately 270,000 clones, around 90% recorded once. Input material: PBMCs. These receptors were collected from a woman aged 18-29 years in good health and CMV-seronegative. The CDR3 runs from the conserved cysteine through the conserved F or W. D genes are given only for firm matches. Rows give clone size only sometimes, using once, few, many, or a class for an expanded clone.

j_call d_call clone_size cdr3_length v_call cdr3_nt cdr3_aa
TRBJ1-2 . . 16 TRBV4-1 TGCGCCAGCAGCCAAGATCTTCGACAGGATGTCTATGGCTACACCTTC CASSQDLRQDVYGYTF
TRBJ2-7 TRBD1 . 14 TRBV7-8 TGTGCCAGCACTCGGGACAGGAACTCCTACGAGCAGTACTTC CASTRDRNSYEQYF
TRBJ1-1 . . 15 TRBV19 TGTGCCAGTAGTGAGTACAGGGTTGTGAGCACTGAAGCTTTCTTT CASSEYRVVSTEAFF
TRBJ2-4 . . 18 TRBV11-2 TGTGCCAGCAGCTTGGCCCCTAGGGGGGGCTGGGCCAAAAACATTCAGTACTTC CASSLAPRGGWAKNIQYF
TRBJ2-1 . once 13 TRBV11-2 TGTGCCAGCAGCCGAGGAACCTACAATGAGCAGTTCTTC CASSRGTYNEQFF
TRBJ2-7 TRBD2 . 14 TRBV5-1 TGCGCCAGCAGCTTTAGCGGGGCCCAATACGAGCAGTACTTC CASSFSGAQYEQYF
TRBJ2-2 TRBD2 . 15 TRBV2 TGTGCCAGCACCCTAGGGGCGGGGGGAACCGGGGAGCTGTTTTTT CASTLGAGGTGELFF
TRBJ2-3 TRBD2 once 16 TRBV14 TGTGCCAGCAGCCCTCTTAGCGGGGGCGTCACAGATACGCAGTATTTT CASSPLSGGVTDTQYF
TRBJ2-7 TRBD1 . 15 TRBV5-4 TGTGCCAGCAGCCCACCAGGGGGCAATATATACGAGCAGTACTTC CASSPPGGNIYEQYF
TRBJ1-2 TRBD1 . 13 TRBV28 TGTGCCAGCAGTCCCGACAGGGTCGGTGGCTACACCTTC CASSPDRVGGYTF
TRBJ1-5 TRBD1 . 13 TRBV27 TGTGCCAGCAGTGGACAGGGCAACCAGCCCCAGCATTTT CASSGQGNQPQHF
TRBJ2-7 TRBD1 . 16 TRBV18 TGTGCCAGCTCATCTACCTCGACAGGGGGCGCGGGGGAGCAGTACTTC CASSSTSTGGAGEQYF
TRBJ2-1 TRBD2 . 16 TRBV2 TGTGCCAGCACCCGGACTAGCGCTGGGGCCATCAATGAGCAGTTCTTC CASTRTSAGAINEQFF
TRBJ2-3 . . 13 TRBV7-6 TGTGCCAGCAGCCCAGGGGTCCCAGATACGCAGTATTTT CASSPGVPDTQYF
TRBJ2-5 TRBD2 . 16 TRBV28 TGTGCCAGCAGTTTTCGACTAGCGGGGGACCAAGAGACCCAGTACTTC CASSFRLAGDQETQYF
TRBJ1-2 TRBD1 . 14 TRBV10-1 TGCGCCAGCAGTGAGTCAGGGACAGGTACTGGCTACACCTTC CASSESGTGTGYTF
TRBJ2-2 . . 13 TRBV4-1 TGCGCCAGCAGCCTCGGTGTAACCGGGGAGCTGTTTTTT CASSLGVTGELFF
TRBJ1-3 TRBD1 . 16 TRBV28 TGTGCCAGCAGTTCAGGGGGGAAAGACTCTGGAAACACCATATATTTT CASSSGGKDSGNTIYF
TRBJ2-1 . . 16 TRBV10-3 TGTGCCATCACCCGACTAGTTGGAAGCTCCTACAATGAGCAGTTCTTC CAITRLVGSSYNEQFF
TRBJ2-1 TRBD1 . 15 TRBV7-9 TGTGCCAGCAGCCACGGGACAGGGCCCTACAATGAGCAGTTCTTC CASSHGTGPYNEQFF
TRBJ1-2 TRBD1 . 18 TRBV5-4 TGTGCCAGCAGCTTGGGGCATCCCCGGGACAGGCCTGAGGGTGGCTACACCTTC CASSLGHPRDRPEGGYTF
TRBJ1-2 TRBD1 . 11 TRBV28 TGTGCCAGCAGTCCACAGGGGATCTACACCTTC CASSPQGIYTF
TRBJ1-1 . . 13 TRBV30 TGTGCCAGCCTCGTAGGGGGAAACACTGAAGCTTTCTTT CASLVGGNTEAFF
TRBJ1-5 . . 17 TRBV4-2 TGTGCCAGCAGCCAAGAGGGGGGACGATTCAGCAATCAGCCCCAGCATTTT CASSQEGGRFSNQPQHF
TRBJ2-2 . . 14 TRBV9 TGTGCCAGCAGCGGCCTAGCGAACACCGGGGAGCTGTTTTTT CASSGLANTGELFF
TRBJ1-2 . . 14 TRBV2 TGTGCCAGCAGTGAAGGAACAGGGAACTATGGCTACACCTTC CASSEGTGNYGYTF
TRBJ1-2 . . 13 TRBV30 TGTGCCTGGACGAGGGAAGTTAACTATGGCTACACCTTC CAWTREVNYGYTF
TRBJ1-1 . few 11 TRBV2 TGTGCCAGCACCGAGCGGGGCGCAGCTTTCTTT CASTERGAAFF
TRBJ1-4 TRBD1 once 15 TRBV28 TGTGCCAGCAGTTTAGGGACAGGACCAAATGAAAAACTGTTTTTT CASSLGTGPNEKLFF
TRBJ1-2 . . 14 TRBV28 TGTGCCAGCAGCAAGGCCGGGACTGTTTATGGCTACACCTTC CASSKAGTVYGYTF
TRBJ2-1 TRBD2 few 15 TRBV6-5 TGTGCCAGCAGAAGCGGGGGGGGCTCCTACAATGAGCAGTTCTTC CASRSGGGSYNEQFF
TRBJ2-1 TRBD2 . 16 TRBV4-2 TGTGCCAGCAGCCAGACATCTAGCGGGGGTTACAATGAGCAGTTCTTC CASSQTSSGGYNEQFF
TRBJ1-4 TRBD1 . 14 TRBV28 TGTGCCAGCAGTCCTGACAGGGGGGCTGAAAAACTGTTTTTT CASSPDRGAEKLFF
TRBJ2-1 TRBD1 . 14 TRBV6-5 TGTGCCAGCAGTTCTCCCGGGTCGACAGGGGTGCAGTTCTTC CASSSPGSTGVQFF
TRBJ2-1 . . 15 TRBV5-1 TGCGCCAGCAGCTTGGCAAGTAGCTCCTACAATGAGCAGTTCTTC CASSLASSSYNEQFF
TRBJ2-7 . . 14 TRBV10-3 TGTGCCATCAGCTTCGGGGAGAGGGCCTACGAGCAGTACTTC CAISFGERAYEQYF
TRBJ2-1 . . 15 TRBV5-6 TGTGCCAGCAGAGAGTGGGGGGGCCCCTACAATGAGCAGTTCTTC CASREWGGPYNEQFF
TRBJ1-2 . once 15 TRBV4-1 TGCGCCAGCAGCCAAGATTTCGGTTACGGGTATGGCTACACCTTC CASSQDFGYGYGYTF
TRBJ1-2 TRBD1 . 13 TRBV28 TGTGCCAGCAGTTTCCGACAGGGCCATGGCTACACCTTC CASSFRQGHGYTF
TRBJ2-1 . once 12 TRBV5-1 TGCGCCAGCAGCGAACAGGACAGTGAGCAGTTCTTC CASSEQDSEQFF
TRBJ2-1 TRBD2 . 18 TRBV25-1 TGTGCCAGCAGTGAATGGAGTTCGACTAGCGGGGAGTACAATGAGCAGTTCTTC CASSEWSSTSGEYNEQFF
TRBJ2-4 TRBD2 . 19 TRBV7-2 TGTGCCAGCAGCCTCCCCCTAGCGGGGGGGCCGAAGGCCAAAAACATTCAGTACTTC CASSLPLAGGPKAKNIQYF
TRBJ2-1 TRBD1 . 15 TRBV19 TGTGCCAGTAGTAAAGACAGGGGGCGTAACAATGAGCAGTTCTTC CASSKDRGRNNEQFF
TRBJ2-5 TRBD1 once 13 TRBV30 TGTGCCTGGTTCCGGCCCCGAGACAGGGCCCAGTACTTC CAWFRPRDRAQYF
TRBJ2-5 TRBD2 . 16 TRBV25-1 TGTGCCAGCAGTAACGAAGGACTAGCGGGGGGAGAGACCCAGTACTTC CASSNEGLAGGETQYF
TRBJ1-4 . . 15 TRBV6-6 TGTGCCAGCAGACCAACAGGGTACAATAATGAAAAACTGTTTTTT CASRPTGYNNEKLFF
TRBJ2-1 TRBD2 . 14 TRBV9 TGTGCCAGCAGCCTAAGTACTAGCGGGGTTGAGCAGTTCTTC CASSLSTSGVEQFF
TRBJ2-2 TRBD1 . 15 TRBV7-3 TGTGCCAGCAGCTTACAGGGGGCCGGCACCGGGGAGCTGTTTTTT CASSLQGAGTGELFF
TRBJ2-3 . . 14 TRBV21-1 TGTGCCAGCAGCACCGGACAGCACACAGATACGCAGTATTTT CASSTGQHTDTQYF
TRBJ1-6 . . 16 TRBV7-2 TGTGCCAGCAGCTTTATCGGGGGGTATGTTGATTCACCCCTCCACTTT CASSFIGGYVDSPLHF
TRBJ2-2 . . 13 TRBV28 TGTGCCAGCAGTTTTATGAACACCGGGGAGCTGTTTTTT CASSFMNTGELFF
TRBJ1-5 TRBD1 . 14 TRBV6-5 TGTGCCAGCTCGGACAGGGCCGGCCGTCAGCCCCAGCATTTT CASSDRAGRQPQHF
TRBJ2-7 . . 14 TRBV7-9 TGTGCCAGCGCCCCGACAGGTGGTACCTACGAGCAGTACTTC CASAPTGGTYEQYF
TRBJ1-4 . . 15 TRBV27 TGTGCCAGCAGTTTGTATCCAAAGGGAGATGAAAAACTGTTTTTT CASSLYPKGDEKLFF
TRBJ2-3 TRBD2 . 15 TRBV19 TGTGCCAGTAGTCTAATCTGGGGACTAGCGGGGACGCAGTATTTT CASSLIWGLAGTQYF
TRBJ2-3 . once 12 TRBV5-1 TGCGCCAGCAGCTTTTATCCAGATACGCAGTATTTT CASSFYPDTQYF
TRBJ2-7 TRBD2 . 14 TRBV5-4 TGTGCCAGCAGCTCTAGCGGGGCGAACTACGAGCAGTACTTC CASSSSGANYEQYF